The clone carrying this T cell receptor (beta chain) was seen ten or more times. What it binds is not known. This sample's time point: newly diagnosed GD, antithyroid drugs for less than 3 months. The TCR library was made from RNA extracted from PBMCs. The data are from a study of regulatory T cells in long-lasting Graves disease. Construction of the TCR beta libraries employed iRepertoire HTBI primers in conjunction with Arm-PCR of CDR3 regions. MiXCR, run by TCRdb on the multiplex PCR reads, gives a single entry per CDR3 protein. The sample yields roughly 420,000 distinct CDR3 sequences, roughly 15% seen once. V gave up 4 bases and J gave up 1 base; unmatched junction bases: 9. The CDR3 loop spans 17 amino acids. Germline values: CDR1 SGHTA, CDR2 FQGNSA. Study-level results: Persistent patients shared more public clonotypes (roughly 2,800) than new patients (roughly 970).

These same records also appear under a second study, on T cells in Graves' hyperthyroidism and ophthalmopathy. Per that paper: In blood, most of the thyroid clonotypes expanded above 0.001 were also present.

V is TRBV7-2 and J is TRBJ2-1, with 8 positions matching TRBD2. This clonotype was obtained from a woman aged 25 to 45 with Graves disease. Specimen: peripheral blood mononuclear cells (PBMCs), collected at new diagnosis, from a patient treated with antithyroid drugs. The CDR3 DNA reads TGTGCCAGCAGCTCCTTGAGAGGGACTAGATCCTACAATGAGCAGTTCTTC. Translating it yields CASSSLRGTRSYNEQFF.